Following are 5 T cell receptor beta chains from one sample sequenced in a study of T cell repertoires in ileal Crohn's disease. TCRdb's copy holds only in-frame clones and misses some; the assay was immunoSEQ multiplex PCR. The top ten hold approximately 10% of the sample, which has some 7,000 clones, around 86% seen once. Time point: inflamed ileum from the surgical specimen. The specimen was ileal tissue. These receptors were obtained from an adult with Crohn's disease.

The chain combines TRBV7-9 with TRBJ1-1; tentatively, D is TRBD1 (6 bases). Germline V gives CDR1 SEHNR, CDR2 FQNEAQ (reference sequence). The germline V and J ends were trimmed by 1 base and 4 bases, with 7 bases remaining between them. The CDR3 contains 13 residues. Here the CDR3 reads CASSLGGGTEAFF. CDR3 DNA sequence: TGTGCCAGCAGCTTAGGAGGGGGCACTGAAGCTTTCTTT.

This chain links TRBV6-6 with TRBJ1-1; a possible D gene is TRBD1 (5 bases). Germline CDR1 is MNHNY and CDR2 is SVGAGI (reference sequence). The CDR3 is made up of 13 amino acids. Deletions cut 4 bases from V and 3 bases from J, with 9 bases between. The CDR3 region is CASSLWDHTEAFF. CDR3 in DNA: TGTGCCAGCAGTTTATGGGACCACACTGAAGCTTTCTTT.

The chain recombines TRBV5-6 with TRBJ2-1; 12 positions match TRBD1. This CDR3 is built from 14 residues. The junction had 6 bases not matched to a gene; V was cut back by 4 bases and J by 10 bases. Germline V gene lookup returns CDR1 SGHDT and CDR2 YYEEEE. This CDR3 reads CASSRDRGQGEQFF. CDR3 nucleotide sequence: TGTGCCAGCAGCCGGGACAGGGGGCAGGGGGAGCAGTTCTTC.

The chain combines TRBV6-1 with TRBJ2-3; D uncertain. The germline gives CDR1 MNHNS, CDR2 SASEGT. This CDR3 spans 15 amino acids. Trimming took 1 base from V and 0 from J, leaving 8 bases between them. CDR3 residues: CASSEGIQSTDTQYF. CDR3 nucleotide sequence: TGTGCCAGCAGTGAAGGGATACAGAGCACAGATACGCAGTATTTT.

V and J are TRBV19 and TRBJ2-3; 9 bases are shared with TRBD2. V shed 1 base, J shed 2 bases, and the junction held 10 bases outside the gene matches. The V gene's germline CDR1 is LNHDA and CDR2 SQIVND (reference sequence). The CDR3 totals 18 residues. CDR3 nucleotides: TGTGCCAGTAGTATAGGGAGCCTAGCGGGGAGATACACAGATACGCAGTATTTT. Translated: CASSIGSLAGRYTDTQYF. Combining the CDR3 with reference TRBV19 and TRBJ2-3 gives the whole variable domain DGGITQSPKYLFRKEGQNVTLSCEQNLNHDAMYWYRQDPGQGLRLIYYSQIVNDFQKGDIAEGYSVSREKKESFPLTVTSAQKNPTAFYLCASSIGSLAGRYTDTQYFGPGTRLTVL.